These 20 T cell receptor beta chains share one sample of origin, sequenced in a study of cytomegalovirus exposure and HLA in healthy donors. The PCR employed 60 Vbeta primers together with 13 Jbeta primers. Profiling relied on immunoSEQ multiplex PCR, and the TCRdb table lists in-frame clones only, not all of them. This table holds approximately 70,000 clones, 78% found once. Sequencing used PBMCs. The receptors stem from a man between 40 and 49 years old in good health and CMV-seronegative.

There are a few counts of this clone. This sequence joins TRBV2 and TRBJ1-1; 11 bases line up with TRBD1. The CDR3 loop spans 16 amino acids. V lost 6 bases, J lost 0 bases, and 6 bases stayed unmatched. The germline V gene has CDR1 SNHLY and CDR2 FYNNEI. The CDR3 here is CASRDRGRMLNTEAFF. DNA of the CDR3: TGTGCCAGCAGGGACAGGGGGCGGATGTTGAACACTGAAGCTTTCTTT. The full variable domain, completed using reference TRBV2 and TRBJ1-1, is EPEVTQTPSHQVTQMGQEVILRCVPISNHLYFYWYRQILGQKVEFLVSFYNNEISEKSEIFDDQFSVERPDGSNFTLKIRSTKLEDSAMYFCASRDRGRMLNTEAFFGQGTRLTVV.

The genes are TRBV5-5 and TRBJ2-2; D is ambiguous. V gave up 4 bases and J gave up 6 bases, with 10 bases separating them. The CDR3 covers 13 residues. Looked up from germline, CDR1 is SGHKS and CDR2 is YYEKEE (reference sequence). CDR3 loop: CASSPRNPGELFF. CDR3 sequence (DNA): TGTGCCAGCAGCCCTAGAAATCCCGGGGAGCTGTTTTTT. The full variable domain, rest sourced from reference TRBV5-5 and TRBJ2-2, is DAGVTQSPTHLIKTRGQQVTLRCSPISGHKSVSWYQQVLGQGPQFIFQYYEKEERGRGNFPDRFSARQFPNYSSELNVNALLLGDSALYLCASSPRNPGELFFGEGSRLTVL.

The CDR3 loop reads CASSIGTRNPQYNSPLHF. CDR3 DNA sequence: TGTGCCAGCAGCATCGGGACAAGGAACCCCCAATATAATTCACCCCTCCACTTT. The chain couples TRBV5-6 to TRBJ1-6; weak D call: TRBD1 (6 bases). V lost 4 bases and J lost 4, with 21 bases in between. The germline gives CDR1 SGHDT, CDR2 YYEEEE. This CDR3 region has 18 residues.

This clone was seen a handful of times. The J gene is TRBJ2-5, the V gene TRBV28; the match to TRBD2 covers 14 bases. J gave up 12 bases and V 6 bases, and 9 bases lay outside the gene matches. The CDR3 runs 14 residues. Germline CDR1 reads MDHEN; CDR2 reads SYDVKM. CDR3 loop: CASSTTSGRAGKYF. Written as DNA, the CDR3 is TGTGCCAGCAGCACGACTAGCGGGAGGGCCGGGAAGTACTTC.

This clone was detected only a few times. This chain joins TRBV25-1 and TRBJ2-5, with 11 bases fitting TRBD1. Per the germline V gene, CDR1 is MGHDK and CDR2 is SYGVNS. The CDR3 has 15 residues. The V and J ends lost 5 bases and 5 bases, in that order; junction bases with no gene match: 7. CDR3 sequence (DNA): TGTGCCAGCAGTCGCGGACAGGGGGCAGGGGAGACCCAGTACTTC. It yields the protein CASSRGQGAGETQYF. Full variable domain (outside the CDR3, taken from reference TRBV25-1 and TRBJ2-5): EADIYQTPRYLVIGTGKKITLECSQTMGHDKMYWYQQDPGMELHLIHYSYGVNSTEKGDLSSESTVSRIRTEHFPLTLESARPSHTSQYLCASSRGQGAGETQYFGPGTRLLVL.

Relative to its sample, this clone is medium-sized. This chain uses TRBV7-6 with TRBJ1-1; D gene uncertain. Trimming took off 5 bases at V and 5 bases at J, with 9 bases between the two ends. Germline CDR1 and CDR2: SGHVS and FNYEAQ. CDR3 length: 12 residues. DNA for the CDR3: TGTGCCAGCAGCCCCCACGGGACTGAAGCTTTCTTT. This encodes CASSPHGTEAFF.

The chain employs TRBV7-2 and TRBJ2-2; 8 positions agree with TRBD1. J lost 5 bases, V lost 6 bases, and 8 bases had no gene match. This CDR3 is built from 15 residues. Looked up from germline, CDR1 is SGHTA and CDR2 is FQGNSA. The CDR3, as DNA: TGTGCCAGCAGACTTGACAGGGGATTTACCGGGGAGCTGTTTTTT. The encoded protein is CASRLDRGFTGELFF.

The V gene is TRBV6-1, the J gene TRBJ1-5, with 8 positions matching TRBD1. Germline V gene lookup returns CDR1 MNHNS and CDR2 SASEGT. The CDR3 runs 14 residues. Trimming took 4 bases from V and 7 from J; bases not matched to a gene: 6. The CDR3 nucleotides read TGTGCCAGCAGTGTCCAGACAGGGGACCAGCCCCAGCATTTT. This encodes CASSVQTGDQPQHF.

The rearrangement joins TRBV10-3 to TRBJ2-3; TRBD2 aligns across 8 bases. Germline CDR1 is ENHRY and CDR2 is SYGVKD. This CDR3 region has 15 residues. V dropped 7 bases and J dropped 0; count of bases not matched to a gene: 6. CDR3 DNA: TGTGCCATCAAGACTAGCGCCTCTAGCACAGATACGCAGTATTTT. Its translation is CAIKTSASSTDTQYF.

The chain uses TRBV29-1 and TRBJ1-1; TRBD1 might be the D (6 bases). This CDR3 has 12 residues. Trimming shortened V by 8 bases and J by 4 bases, and 14 bases separated the two germline ends. CDR1 and CDR2 from the germline V gene are SQVTM and ANQGSEA. CDR3 region: CSTIRGLTEAFF. The CDR3 DNA is TGCAGCACAATCAGGGGCCTCACTGAAGCTTTCTTT. The variable domain in full, with the rest retrieved from reference TRBV29-1 and TRBJ1-1, is SAVISQKPSRDICQRGTSLTIQCQVDSQVTMMFWYRQQPGQSLTLIATANQGSEATYESGFVIDKFPISRPNLTFSTLTVSNMSPEDSSIYLCSTIRGLTEAFFGQGTRLTVV.

The chain couples TRBV5-8 to TRBJ2-7, with TRBD2 matching over 9 bases. V was clipped by 1 base and J by 3 bases; unmatched bases: 5. The germline V gene has CDR1 SGHTS and CDR2 YDEGEE. The length of the CDR3 is 15 residues. The CDR3 spells CASSLLSGGRYEQYF. DNA of the CDR3: TGTGCCAGCAGCTTGCTTAGCGGGGGCCGCTACGAGCAGTACTTC.

The chain links TRBV2 to TRBJ1-3; D is perhaps TRBD1 (5 bases). The CDR3 extends over 15 amino acids. V lost 8 bases, J lost 0 bases, and 14 bases lay in between. Germline V gene data show CDR1 as SNHLY and CDR2 as FYNNEI. The CDR3 spells CASLYDSLSGNTIYF. DNA of the CDR3: TGTGCCAGCCTTTATGACAGCCTCTCTGGAAACACCATATATTTT.

V and J are TRBV6-1 and TRBJ1-3; D unresolved. V was shortened by 8 bases and J by 0 bases, with 11 bases between the two germline ends. Germline V CDR1 and CDR2: MNHNS, SASEGT. The CDR3 loop spans 14 amino acids. The CDR3 nucleotides read TGTGCCAGCCATACCGGGAGCTCTGGAAACACCATATATTTT. This codes for CASHTGSSGNTIYF.

V is TRBV4-2 and J is TRBJ2-3; 7 nucleotides line up with TRBD2. Trimming cost V 6 bases and J 6 bases; bases outside gene matches: 9. Germline CDR1 is LGHNA and CDR2 is YNFKEQ. This CDR3 has 14 residues. CDR3 nucleotide sequence: TGTGCCAGCAGGCCTGGGGGGGGAGCGGATACGCAGTATTTT. Translating gives CASRPGGGADTQYF.

The J gene is TRBJ1-3, the V gene TRBV5-1; weak D call: TRBD1 (5 bases). The CDR3 contains 15 residues. Germline CDR1 is SGHRS and CDR2 is YFSETQ. Deletions cut 5 bases from V and 0 bases from J, with 12 bases between. CDR3 nucleotides: TGCGCCAGCAGTCGTGAAGGGGACTCTGGAAACACCATATATTTT. Protein: CASSREGDSGNTIYF.

On this clone: A far more abundant clone sits one base away, making this likely a read error. This sample includes further DNA sequences coding for the same CDR3. This sequence joins TRBV4-1 and TRBJ1-2, with D unclear. The CDR3 totals 16 residues. Per the germline V gene, CDR1 is MGHRA and CDR2 is YSYEKL. The CDR3 sequence is CASSQIQGGTNYGYTF. CDR3 DNA: TGCGCGAGCAGCCAAATCCAAGGAGGAACGAACTATGGCTACACCTTC.

The CDR3 coding sequence is TGTGCCAGCAGTTTAAGGGACAGGTCCTCCTACGAGCAGTACTTC. Encoded protein: CASSLRDRSSYEQYF. The chain has TRBV28 and TRBJ2-5; TRBD1 matches at 8 bases. With the DNA end fitting TRBJ2-7 better, the J assignment may be wrong. Germline V gene sequence: CDR1 MDHEN, CDR2 SYDVKM. There are 15 residues in the CDR3.

CDR3 bases: TGTGCCAGCTCACCAAGCTGGGGAGAACGTAATAGCAATCAGCCCCAGCATTTT. This translates into CASSPSWGERNSNQPQHF. This chain joins TRBV18 and TRBJ1-5; D gene uncertain. Trimming stripped 2 bases from V and 0 bases from J, with 17 bases between. Germline V gene data show CDR1 as KGHSH and CDR2 as LQKENI. This CDR3 is 18 amino acids long. Using reference TRBV18 and TRBJ1-5 for the parts outside the CDR3, the full variable domain is NAGVMQNPRHLVRRRGQEARLRCSPMKGHSHVYWYRQLPEEGLKFMVYLQKENIIDESGMPKERFSAEFPKEGPSILRIQQVVRGDSAAYFCASSPSWGERNSNQPQHFGDGTRLSIL.

The chain carries TRBV9 and TRBJ2-1, with D possibly matching TRBD2 (7 bases). The CDR3 totals 15 residues. V was cut by 0 bases and J by 7 bases, with 14 bases left in between. Looked up from germline, CDR1 is SGDLS and CDR2 is YYNGEE. The CDR3 DNA reads TGTGCCAGCAGCGTAGAGGGGGGGAGGGGGAATGAGCAGTTCTTC. It is translated as CASSVEGGRGNEQFF.

This chain uses TRBV12-2 with TRBJ2-1; TRBD2, as called in the table, went unchecked against the DNA. TRBV12-2 is a documented pseudogene. The length of the CDR3 is 9 residues. CDR3 amino acids: CASRLACVF. CDR3 DNA: TGTGCAAGTCGCTTAGCTTGCGTCTTC.